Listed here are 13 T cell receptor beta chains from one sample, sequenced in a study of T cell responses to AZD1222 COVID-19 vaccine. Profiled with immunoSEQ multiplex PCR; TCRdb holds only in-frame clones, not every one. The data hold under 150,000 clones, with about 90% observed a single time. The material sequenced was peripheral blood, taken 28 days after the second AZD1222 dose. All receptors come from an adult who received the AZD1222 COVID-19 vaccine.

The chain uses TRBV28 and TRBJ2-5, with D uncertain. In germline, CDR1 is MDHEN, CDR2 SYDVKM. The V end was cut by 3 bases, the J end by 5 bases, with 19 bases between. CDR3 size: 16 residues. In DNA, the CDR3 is TGTGCCAGCAGTTTCCGACCCGCCTTGCAAGGGGAGACCCAGTACTTC. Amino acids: CASSFRPALQGETQYF.

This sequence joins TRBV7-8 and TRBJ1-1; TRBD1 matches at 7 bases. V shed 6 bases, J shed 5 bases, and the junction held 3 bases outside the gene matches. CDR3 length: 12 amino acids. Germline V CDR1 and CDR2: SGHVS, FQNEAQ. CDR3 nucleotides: TGTGCCAGCAGGCAACAGGGGACTGAAGCTTTCTTT. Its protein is CASRQQGTEAFF.

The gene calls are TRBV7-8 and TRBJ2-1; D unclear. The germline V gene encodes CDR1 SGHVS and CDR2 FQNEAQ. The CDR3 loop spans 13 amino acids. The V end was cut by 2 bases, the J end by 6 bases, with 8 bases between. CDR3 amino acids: CASSLTTANEQFF. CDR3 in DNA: TGTGCCAGCAGCTTAACGACCGCCAATGAGCAGTTCTTC.

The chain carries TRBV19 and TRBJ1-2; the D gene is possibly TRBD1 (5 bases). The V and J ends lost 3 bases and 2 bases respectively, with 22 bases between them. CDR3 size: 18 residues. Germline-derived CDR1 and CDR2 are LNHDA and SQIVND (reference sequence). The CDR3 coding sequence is TGTGCCAGTAGTATGAGTGGGGGGGGTCCCGGCTACAACTATGGCTACACCTTC. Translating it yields CASSMSGGGPGYNYGYTF.

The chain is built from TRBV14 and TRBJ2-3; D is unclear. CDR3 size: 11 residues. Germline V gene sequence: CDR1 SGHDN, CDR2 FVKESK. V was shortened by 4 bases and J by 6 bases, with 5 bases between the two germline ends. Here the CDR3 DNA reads TGTGCCAGCAGCCGGTGGGATACGCAGTATTTT. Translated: CASSRWDTQYF.

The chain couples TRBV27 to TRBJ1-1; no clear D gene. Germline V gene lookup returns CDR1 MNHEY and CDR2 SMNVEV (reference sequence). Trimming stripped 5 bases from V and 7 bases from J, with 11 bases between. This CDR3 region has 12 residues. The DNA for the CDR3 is TGTGCCAGCAGTCCCCACTGGGGTGAAGCTTTCTTT. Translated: CASSPHWGEAFF.

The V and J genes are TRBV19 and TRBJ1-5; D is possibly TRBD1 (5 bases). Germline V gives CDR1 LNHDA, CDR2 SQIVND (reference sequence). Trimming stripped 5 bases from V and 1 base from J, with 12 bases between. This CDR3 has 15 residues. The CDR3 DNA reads TGTGCCAGTAGTCCAGGGTTTGGCAGCAATCAGCCCCAGCATTTT. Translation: CASSPGFGSNQPQHF. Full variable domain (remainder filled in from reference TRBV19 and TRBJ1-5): DGGITQSPKYLFRKEGQNVTLSCEQNLNHDAMYWYRQDPGQGLRLIYYSQIVNDFQKGDIAEGYSVSREKKESFPLTVTSAQKNPTAFYLCASSPGFGSNQPQHFGDGTRLSIL.

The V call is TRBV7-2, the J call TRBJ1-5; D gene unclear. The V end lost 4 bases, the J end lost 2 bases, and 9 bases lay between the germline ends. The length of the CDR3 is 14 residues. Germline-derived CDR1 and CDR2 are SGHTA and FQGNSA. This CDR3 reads CASSSQEGNQPQHF. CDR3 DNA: TGTGCCAGCAGCTCCCAAGAGGGCAATCAGCCCCAGCATTTT. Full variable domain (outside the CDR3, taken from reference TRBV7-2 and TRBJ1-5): GAGVSQSPSNKVTEKGKDVELRCDPISGHTALYWYRQSLGQGLEFLIYFQGNSAPDKSGLPSDRFSAERTGGSVSTLTIQRTQQEDSAVYLCASSSQEGNQPQHFGDGTRLSIL.

CDR3 DNA sequence: TGTGCCAGCAGTTTACAAGAGACCCAGTACTTC. Its protein product is CASSLQETQYF. The J gene is TRBJ2-5, the V gene TRBV12-3 or TRBV12-4; no definite D call. Trimming left V 2 bases short and J 2 bases short, with 0 bases between. The CDR3 consists of 11 residues.

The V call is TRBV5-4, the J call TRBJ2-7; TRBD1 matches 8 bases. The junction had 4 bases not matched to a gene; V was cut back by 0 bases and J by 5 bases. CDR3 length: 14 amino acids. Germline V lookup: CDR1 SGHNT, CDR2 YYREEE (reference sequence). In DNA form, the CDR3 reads TGTGCCAGCAGCTTGGGTGGACAGGGCCACGAGCAGTACGTC. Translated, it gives CASSLGGQGHEQYV.

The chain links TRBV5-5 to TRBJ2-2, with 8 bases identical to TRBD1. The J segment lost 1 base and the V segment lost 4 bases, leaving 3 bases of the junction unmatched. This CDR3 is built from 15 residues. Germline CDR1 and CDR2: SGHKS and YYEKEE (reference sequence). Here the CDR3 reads CASSAGTGNTGELFF. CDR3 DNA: TGTGCCAGCAGCGCCGGGACAGGGAACACCGGGGAGCTGTTTTTT.

The DNA for the CDR3 is TGTGCCAGCAGCTTGGGTCAGCAAGAGACCCAGTACTTC. Its protein product is CASSLGQQETQYF. The rearrangement uses TRBV5-6 and TRBJ2-5; no clear D gene. Germline lookup yields CDR1 SGHDT and CDR2 YYEEEE. The CDR3 has 13 residues. V was cut by 0 bases and J by 2 bases, with 5 bases left in between.

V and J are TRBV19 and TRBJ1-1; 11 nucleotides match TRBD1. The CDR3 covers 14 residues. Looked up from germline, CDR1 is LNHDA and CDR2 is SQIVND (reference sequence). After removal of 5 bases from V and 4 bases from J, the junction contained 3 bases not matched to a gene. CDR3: CASSGQGAGTEAFF. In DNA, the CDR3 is TGTGCCAGTAGTGGACAGGGGGCGGGCACTGAAGCTTTCTTT.